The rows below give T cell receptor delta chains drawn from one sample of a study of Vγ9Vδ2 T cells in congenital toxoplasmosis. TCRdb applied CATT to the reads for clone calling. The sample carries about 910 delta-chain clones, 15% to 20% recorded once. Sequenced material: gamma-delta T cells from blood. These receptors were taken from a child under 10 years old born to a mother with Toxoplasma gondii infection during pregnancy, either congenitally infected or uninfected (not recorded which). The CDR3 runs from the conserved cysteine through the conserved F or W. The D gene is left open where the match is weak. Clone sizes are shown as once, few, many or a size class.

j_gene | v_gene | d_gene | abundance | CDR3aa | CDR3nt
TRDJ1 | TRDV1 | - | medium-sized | CALGERLTLKYTDKLIF | TGTGCTCTTGGGGAACGGCTTACCCTAAAGTACACCGATAAACTCATCTTT
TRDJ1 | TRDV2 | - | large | CACADRGEADKLIF | TGTGCCTGTGCCGACCGGGGGGAAGCCGATAAACTCATCTTT
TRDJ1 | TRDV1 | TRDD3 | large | CALGAPGGYSFDKLIF | TGTGCTCTTGGGGCCCCTGGGGGATACTCTTTTGATAAACTCATCTTT
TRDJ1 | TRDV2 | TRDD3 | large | CACDTVRTPTGGPTYTDKLIF | TGTGCCTGTGACACCGTAAGAACCCCTACTGGGGGACCCACTTACACCGATAAACTCATCTTT
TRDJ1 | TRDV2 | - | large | CACDPLVGLTDKLIF | TGTGCCTGTGACCCCTTGGTGGGGTTGACCGATAAACTCATCTTT
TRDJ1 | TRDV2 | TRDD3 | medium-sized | CACDPLGTGGIQAEADKLIF | TGTGCCTGTGACCCCTTAGGGACCGGGGGGATACAAGCGGAAGCCGATAAACTCATCTTT
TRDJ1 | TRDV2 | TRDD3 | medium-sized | CACDPLGTGGYGTDKLIF | TGTGCCTGTGACCCCCTCGGTACTGGGGGATACGGAACCGATAAACTCATCTTT
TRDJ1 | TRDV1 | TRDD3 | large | CALDTGGRYTDKLIF | TGTGCTCTTGATACTGGGGGAAGGTACACCGATAAACTCATCTTT
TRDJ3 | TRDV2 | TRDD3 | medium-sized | CACDTLLGEGSWDTRQMFF | TGTGCCTGTGACACCCTACTGGGGGAGGGCTCCTGGGACACCCGACAGATGTTTTTC
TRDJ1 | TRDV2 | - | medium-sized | CACDTLTLTYTDKLIF | TGTGCCTGTGACACCCTTACTCTTACGTACACCGATAAACTCATCTTT
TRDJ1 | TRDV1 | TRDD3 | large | CALGEEGLFHWGGTDKLIF | TGTGCTCTTGGGGAAGAAGGCCTATTTCACTGGGGGGGCACCGATAAACTCATCTTT
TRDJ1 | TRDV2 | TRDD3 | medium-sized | CACDPLGDIGRHKLIF | TGTGCCTGTGACCCTCTGGGGGATATAGGAAGACATAAACTCATCTTT
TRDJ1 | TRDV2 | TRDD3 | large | CACDTVGVGGSSYTDKLIF | TGTGCCTGTGACACTGTTGGGGTTGGGGGATCCTCGTACACCGATAAACTCATCTTT
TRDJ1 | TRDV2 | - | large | CACDPLGRREKLIF | TGTGCCTGTGACCCCTTGGGCCGCCGGGAAAAACTCATCTTT
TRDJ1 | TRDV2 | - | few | CACDTLLRAGEGSDKLIF | TGTGCCTGTGACACTCTCCTCAGGGCTGGGGAGGGGTCCGATAAACTCATCTTT
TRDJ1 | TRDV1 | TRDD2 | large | CALGENPLPSGQYSNGPTDKLIF | TGTGCTCTTGGGGAAAACCCCCTTCCTTCTGGGCAATACAGCAATGGCCCCACCGATAAACTCATCTTT